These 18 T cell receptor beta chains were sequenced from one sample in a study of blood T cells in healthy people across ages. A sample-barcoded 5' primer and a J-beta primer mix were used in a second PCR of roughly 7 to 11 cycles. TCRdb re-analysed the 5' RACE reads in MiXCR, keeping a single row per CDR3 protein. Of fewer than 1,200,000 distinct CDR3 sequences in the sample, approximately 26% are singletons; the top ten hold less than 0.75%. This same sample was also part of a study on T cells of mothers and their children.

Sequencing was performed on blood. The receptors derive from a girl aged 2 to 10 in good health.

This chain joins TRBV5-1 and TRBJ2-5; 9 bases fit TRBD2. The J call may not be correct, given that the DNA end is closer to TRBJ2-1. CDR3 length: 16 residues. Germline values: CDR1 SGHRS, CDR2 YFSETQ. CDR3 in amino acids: CASSLNPLAGNNEQFF. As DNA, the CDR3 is TGCGCCAGCAGCCTCAACCCGCTAGCGGGAAATAATGAGCAGTTCTTC.

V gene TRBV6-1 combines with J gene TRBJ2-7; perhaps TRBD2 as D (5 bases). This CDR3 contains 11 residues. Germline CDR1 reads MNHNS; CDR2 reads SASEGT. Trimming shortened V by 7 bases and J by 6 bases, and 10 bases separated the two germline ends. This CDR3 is CASIFSVEQYF. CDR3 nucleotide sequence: TGTGCCAGCATTTTTAGCGTCGAGCAGTACTTC.

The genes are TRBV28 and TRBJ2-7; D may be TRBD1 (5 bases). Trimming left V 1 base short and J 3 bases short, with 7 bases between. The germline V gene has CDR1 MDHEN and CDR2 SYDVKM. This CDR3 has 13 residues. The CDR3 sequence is CASSLLQGYEQYF. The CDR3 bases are TGTGCCAGCAGTTTATTGCAGGGCTACGAGCAGTACTTC. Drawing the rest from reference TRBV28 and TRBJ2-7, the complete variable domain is DVKVTQSSRYLVKRTGEKVFLECVQDMDHENMFWYRQDPGLGLRLIYFSYDVKMKEKGDIPEGYSVSREKKERFSLILESASTNQTSMYLCASSLLQGYEQYFGPGTRLTVT.

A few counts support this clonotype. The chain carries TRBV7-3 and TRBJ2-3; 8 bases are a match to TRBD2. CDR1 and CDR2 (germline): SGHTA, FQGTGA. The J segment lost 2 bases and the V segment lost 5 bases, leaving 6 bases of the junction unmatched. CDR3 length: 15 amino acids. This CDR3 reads CASSHGGANTDTQYF. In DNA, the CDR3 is TGTGCCAGCAGCCACGGGGGGGCGAACACAGATACGCAGTATTTT.

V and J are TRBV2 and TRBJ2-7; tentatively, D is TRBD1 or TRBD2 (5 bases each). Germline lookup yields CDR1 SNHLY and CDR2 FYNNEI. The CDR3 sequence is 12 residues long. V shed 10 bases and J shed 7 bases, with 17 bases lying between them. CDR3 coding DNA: TGTGCCATCAGAACCCGGGGCCAGGAGCAGTACTTC. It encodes CAIRTRGQEQYF.

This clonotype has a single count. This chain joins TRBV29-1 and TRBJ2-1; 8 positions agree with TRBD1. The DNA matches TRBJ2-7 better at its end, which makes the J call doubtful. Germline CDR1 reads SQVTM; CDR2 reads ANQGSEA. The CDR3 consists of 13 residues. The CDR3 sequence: CSVDQGASNEQYF. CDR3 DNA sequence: TGCAGCGTTGATCAGGGGGCATCCAACGAGCAGTACTTC.

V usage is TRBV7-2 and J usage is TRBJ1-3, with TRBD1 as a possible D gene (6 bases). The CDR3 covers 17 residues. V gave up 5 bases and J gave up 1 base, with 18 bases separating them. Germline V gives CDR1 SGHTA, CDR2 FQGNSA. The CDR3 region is CASSKLPGDMSGNTIYF. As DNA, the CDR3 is TGTGCCAGCAGCAAACTACCCGGGGACATGTCTGGAAACACCATATATTTT.

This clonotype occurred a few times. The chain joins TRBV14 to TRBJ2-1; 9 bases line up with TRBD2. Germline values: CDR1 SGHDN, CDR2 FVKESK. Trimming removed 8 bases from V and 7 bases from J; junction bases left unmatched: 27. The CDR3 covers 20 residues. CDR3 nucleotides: TGTGCCAGCTTAGTGACCCGTGGCGGGAGGGCAGCTTTGGCCCGTAATGAGCAGTTCTTC. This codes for CASLVTRGGRAALARNEQFF.

CDR3 nucleotide sequence: TGTGCCAGCAGCCCCCGGACTAGCGGGAGTCGGGATACGCAGTATTTT. Translating it yields CASSPRTSGSRDTQYF. This rearrangement joins TRBV7-9 to TRBJ2-3; 13 bases map to TRBD2. Trimming at V came to 5 bases and at J to 6 bases, leaving 8 bases not matched to a gene. CDR1 SEHNR and CDR2 FQNEAQ come from the germline V gene (reference sequence). This CDR3 region has 16 residues.

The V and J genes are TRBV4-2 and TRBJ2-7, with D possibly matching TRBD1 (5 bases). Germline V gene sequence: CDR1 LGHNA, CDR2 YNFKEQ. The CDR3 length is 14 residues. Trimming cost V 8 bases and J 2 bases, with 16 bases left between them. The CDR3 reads CASGLTDVPYEQYF. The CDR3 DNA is TGTGCCAGCGGCCTGACAGACGTCCCCTACGAGCAGTACTTC.

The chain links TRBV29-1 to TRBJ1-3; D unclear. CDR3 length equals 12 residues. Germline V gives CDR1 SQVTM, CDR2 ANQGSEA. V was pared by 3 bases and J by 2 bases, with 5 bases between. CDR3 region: CSVEAAGNTIYF. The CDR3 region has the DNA TGCAGCGTTGAGGCGGCTGGAAACACCATATATTTT.

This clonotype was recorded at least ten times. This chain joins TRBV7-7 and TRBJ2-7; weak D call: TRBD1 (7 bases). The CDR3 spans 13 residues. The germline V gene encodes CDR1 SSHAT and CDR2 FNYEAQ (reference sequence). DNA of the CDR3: TGTGCTAGCGGCAAGGGGGCAGGCTACGAGCAGTACTTC. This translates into CASGKGAGYEQYF.

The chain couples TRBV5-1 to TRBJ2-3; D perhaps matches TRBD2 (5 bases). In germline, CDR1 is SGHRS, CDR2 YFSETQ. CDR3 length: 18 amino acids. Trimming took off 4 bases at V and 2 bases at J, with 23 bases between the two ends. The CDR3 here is CASSRPLRAEEHTDTQYF. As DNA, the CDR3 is TGCGCCAGCAGCCGTCCCCTGAGGGCCGAAGAACACACAGATACGCAGTATTTT.

The CDR3 reads CASSMGTSTDTQYF. The CDR3 nucleotides are TGCGCCAGCAGCATGGGGACTAGCACAGATACGCAGTATTTT. This chain uses TRBV4-1 with TRBJ2-3, with TRBD2 as a possible D gene (6 bases). CDR1 and CDR2 from the germline V gene are MGHRA and YSYEKL. The V end lost 5 bases, the J end lost 0 bases, and 9 bases lay between the germline ends. The CDR3 totals 14 residues.

The CDR3 reads CATQGSNPDTQYF. Written as DNA, the CDR3 is TGTGCCACCCAAGGATCCAACCCAGATACGCAGTATTTT. V gene TRBV10-3 combines with J gene TRBJ2-3; D unclear. CDR1 is ENHRY, CDR2 SYGVKD, per germline. CDR3 length: 13 residues. Trimming left V 10 bases short and J 4 bases short, with 15 bases between.

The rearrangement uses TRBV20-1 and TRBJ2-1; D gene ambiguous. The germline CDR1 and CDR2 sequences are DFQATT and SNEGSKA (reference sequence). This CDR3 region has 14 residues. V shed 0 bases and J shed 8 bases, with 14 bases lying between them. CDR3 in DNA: TGCAGTGCTAGAGACTCTGGACGAGACCATGAGCAGTTCTTC. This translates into CSARDSGRDHEQFF.

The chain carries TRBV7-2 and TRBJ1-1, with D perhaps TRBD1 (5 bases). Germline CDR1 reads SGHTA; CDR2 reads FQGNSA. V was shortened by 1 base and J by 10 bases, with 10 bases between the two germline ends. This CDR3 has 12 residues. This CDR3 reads CASSLVAGPAFF. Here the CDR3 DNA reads TGTGCCAGCAGCTTAGTGGCAGGGCCAGCTTTCTTT. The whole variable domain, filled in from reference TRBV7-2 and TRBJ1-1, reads GAGVSQSPSNKVTEKGKDVELRCDPISGHTALYWYRQSLGQGLEFLIYFQGNSAPDKSGLPSDRFSAERTGGSVSTLTIQRTQQEDSAVYLCASSLVAGPAFFGQGTRLTVV.

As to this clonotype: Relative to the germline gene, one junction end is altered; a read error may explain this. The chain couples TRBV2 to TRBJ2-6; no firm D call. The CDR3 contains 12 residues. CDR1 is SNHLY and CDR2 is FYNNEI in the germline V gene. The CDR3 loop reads CATSSGTNVLTF. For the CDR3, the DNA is TGTGCAACCAGCTCTGGGACCAACGTCCTGACTTTC. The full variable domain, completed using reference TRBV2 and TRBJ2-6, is EPEVTQTPSHQVTQMGQEVILRCVPISNHLYFYWYRQILGQKVEFLVSFYNNEISEKSEIFDDQFSVERPDGSNFTLKIRSTKLEDSAMYFCATSSGTNVLTFGAGSRLTVL.